This T cell receptor (beta chain) was sequenced in a study of blood T cell repertoires in COVID-19. Looking at the study overall: Both acute and convalescent COVID-19 samples were obtained from the United States, Italy and Spain. T cells, B-cell-depleted T cells, or PBMCs supplied cDNA or gDNA.

CDR1 SGHTA and CDR2 FQGNSA come from the germline V gene. V was trimmed by 1 base and J by 4 bases, leaving 9 bases between them. There are 14 residues in the CDR3. In the original analysis: Nucleated cell counts were estimated from reference gene primer amplification. TCRdb's copy holds only in-frame clones and misses some; the assay was immunoSEQ multiplex PCR. V and J calls and clone size are given by that table; D and trimming were obtained from the DNA. The data hold 90,000 or so clones, with roughly nine tenths observed a single time. The clonotype was recovered from a woman of 80 years or more with active COVID-19. Source material: peripheral blood. The genes are TRBV7-2 and TRBJ2-3; D uncertain. The CDR3 protein is CASSLGLAADTQYF. Here the CDR3 DNA reads TGTGCCAGCAGCTTAGGATTAGCAGCAGATACGCAGTATTTT.